This T cell receptor beta chain was observed in a study of patients and donors after allogeneic stem cell transplantation. This clonotype was seen a few times. CDR1 is DFQATT, CDR2 SNEGSKA, per germline (reference sequence). This CDR3 comprises 13 residues. V lost 7 bases and J lost 0, with 12 bases in between. From the RT-PCR reads, TCRdb called clonotypes with MiXCR, one entry per CDR3 protein. The repertoire has roughly 190,000 distinct CDR3 sequences, around two fifths of them found once; the top ten carry about 35%. The chain joins TRBV20-1 to TRBJ1-1; D gene ambiguous. The sequence came from a human donor who was either an allogeneic HSCT recipient or a stem cell or donor lymphocyte infusion donor (not recorded which). It is not recorded whose cells these are; they may come from a transplant donor. The sample comprised blood, either unsorted or a sorted T cell fraction (not recorded which). The CDR3 DNA reads as TGCAGTGTGGAGGGTCCCGTGAACACTGAAGCTTTCTTT. It specifies CSVEGPVNTEAFF.